One and the same sample provided the 17 T cell receptor beta chains below, sequenced in a study of T cells in Graves' hyperthyroidism and ophthalmopathy. The investigators amplified TCR beta CDR3 regions from RNA transcripts. During a first-round RT-PCR of the TCR CDR3, the HTBI primer set was used. Using its own MiXCR run on the multiplex PCR reads, TCRdb lists one record per CDR3 protein. The sample yields 300,000 to 400,000 distinct CDR3 sequences, about 14% seen once. Sequencing was performed on blood. The source of these receptors is a woman aged 25 to 39 with Graves' hyperthyroidism.

V gene TRBV9 combines with J gene TRBJ2-3; TRBD1 might be the D (6 bases). Per the germline V gene, CDR1 is SGDLS and CDR2 is YYNGEE. The CDR3 covers 16 residues. The V end lost 2 bases, the J end lost 0 bases, and 13 bases lay between the germline ends. CDR3 region: CASSVTGRTSTDTQYF. Written as DNA, the CDR3 is TGTGCCAGCAGCGTTACAGGGAGAACTAGCACAGATACGCAGTATTTT. Drawing the rest from reference TRBV9 and TRBJ2-3, the complete variable domain is DSGVTQTPKHLITATGQRVTLRCSPRSGDLSVYWYQQSLDQGLQFLIQYYNGEERAKGNILERFSAQQFPDLHSELNLSSLELGDSALYFCASSVTGRTSTDTQYFGPGTRLTVL.

This clonotype was observed a few times. V is TRBV19 and J is TRBJ2-5; D is possibly TRBD2 (5 bases). The CDR3 is 16 residues long. The germline V gene has CDR1 LNHDA and CDR2 SQIVND (reference sequence). Between the trimmed V and J ends, which lost 0 bases and 5 bases, there was a span of 16 bases. The CDR3 nucleotides read TGTGCCAGTAGTATAGAACTTGACACCTGGGAGGAGACCCAGTACTTC. Translated: CASSIELDTWEETQYF.

This clonotype was detected a few times. The gene calls are TRBV7-9 and TRBJ1-3; tentatively, D is TRBD1 (6 bases). V lost 1 base, J lost 1 base, and 11 bases lay in between. Looked up from germline, CDR1 is SEHNR and CDR2 is FQNEAQ (reference sequence). This CDR3 is built from 16 residues. CDR3 protein: CASSLVPGESGNTIYF. In nucleotides, the CDR3 is TGTGCCAGCAGCTTAGTTCCAGGGGAGTCTGGAAACACCATATATTTT.

This clonotype appeared many times. The chain recombines TRBV7-2 with TRBJ2-5, with TRBD2 matching over 14 bases. CDR3 length: 16 residues. Germline V CDR1 and CDR2: SGHTA, FQGNSA. With 2 bases clipped from V and 5 bases from J, the junction kept 4 bases outside the gene matches. This CDR3 reads CASSLLTSGRGETQYF. CDR3 sequence (DNA): TGTGCCAGCAGCTTACTGACTAGCGGGAGGGGCGAGACCCAGTACTTC.

This clonotype appeared a single time. This chain's CDR3 is CASSILGTQETQYF. For the CDR3, the DNA is TGTGCCAGTAGTATCCTAGGGACGCAAGAGACCCAGTACTTC. This rearrangement joins TRBV19 to TRBJ2-5; D is perhaps TRBD1 or TRBD2 (5 bases each). The CDR3 consists of 14 residues. From germline, CDR1 is LNHDA and CDR2 SQIVND (reference sequence). V lost 3 bases, J lost 2 bases, and 10 bases lay in between.

This clonotype was seen many times. This chain connects TRBV28 to TRBJ2-7; D possibly corresponds to TRBD2 (6 bases). Trimming cost V 2 bases and J 6 bases, with 8 bases left between them. CDR1 and CDR2 (germline): MDHEN, SYDVKM. The CDR3 runs 12 residues. The CDR3, as DNA: TGTGCCAGCAGTTTAATTAGCGGCGAGCAGTACTTC. It codes for CASSLISGEQYF.

This chain uses TRBV6-1 with TRBJ1-2, with D unclear. The CDR3 runs 11 residues. The germline CDR1 and CDR2 sequences are MNHNS and SASEGT. Trimming cost V 6 bases and J 8 bases, with 10 bases left between them. CDR3 nucleotides: TGTGCCAGCAGCGCGTTGGAGGGCTACACCTTC. It specifies CASSALEGYTF.

This clonotype appeared many times. This sequence joins TRBV2 and TRBJ2-5, with 8 bases that match TRBD1. Germline CDR1 and CDR2: SNHLY and FYNNEI. This CDR3 contains 15 residues. V dropped 5 bases and J dropped 7; count of bases not matched to a gene: 12. CDR3 bases: TGTGCCAGCAGTATCGACAGGGGAGACCGCGGGACCCAGTACTTC. It is translated as CASSIDRGDRGTQYF.

This clonotype was seen ten or more times. The rearrangement joins TRBV11-1 to TRBJ2-2; unclear D gene. CDR1 SGHAT and CDR2 FQDESV come from the germline V gene (reference sequence). This CDR3 comprises 15 residues. Deletions cut 3 bases from V and 0 bases from J, with 8 bases between. The CDR3 is CASSFRLPNTGELFF. The CDR3 DNA reads as TGTGCCAGCAGCTTTAGGCTCCCGAACACCGGGGAGCTGTTTTTT.

The V and J genes are TRBV3-1 and TRBJ2-5, with D possibly TRBD2 on 6 matching bases. Trimming took off 5 bases at V and 5 bases at J, with 21 bases between the two ends. Germline assignment: CDR1 LGHDT and CDR2 YNNKEL (reference sequence). This CDR3 spans 16 amino acids. CDR3: CASSSTEGYAGETQYF. The CDR3 region has the DNA TGTGCCAGCAGCTCGACGGAGGGATACGCAGGGGAGACCCAGTACTTC.

This clonotype was recorded at least ten times. This chain uses TRBV6-2 or TRBV6-3 with TRBJ1-1, with D possibly TRBD1 on 6 matching bases. V shed 7 bases and J shed 5 bases, with 23 bases lying between them. In germline, CDR1 is MNHEY, CDR2 SVGEGT. The CDR3 runs to 16 residues. This CDR3 is CASTPAPGHSLTEAFF. Written as DNA, the CDR3 is TGTGCCAGCACCCCTGCACCGGGACACAGTCTAACTGAAGCTTTCTTT.

This clonotype came up many times. V and J are TRBV29-1 and TRBJ2-7; 8 bases are shared with TRBD2. The CDR3 is 13 amino acids. J gave up 1 base and V 4 bases, and 3 bases lay outside the gene matches. CDR1 and CDR2 (germline): SQVTM, ANQGSEA. This chain's CDR3 is CSVGTSGSYEQYF. The CDR3 DNA follows: TGCAGCGTTGGCACTAGCGGTTCCTACGAGCAGTACTTC.

The chain recombines TRBV12-3 or TRBV12-4 with TRBJ2-5; TRBD2 matches at 7 bases. Losses at the gene ends were 6 bases for V and 5 bases for J; bases not matched to a gene: 6. The CDR3 covers 13 residues. CDR3 in amino acids: CASRGGPWETQYF. Written as DNA, the CDR3 is TGTGCCAGCAGGGGAGGGCCGTGGGAGACCCAGTACTTC.

At least ten counts were recorded for this clonotype. This rearrangement joins TRBV28 to TRBJ1-5, with 7 positions matching TRBD1. The CDR3 has 18 amino acids. V lost 6 bases to trimming and J lost 0 bases; unmatched junction nucleotides: 14. Germline V gene data show CDR1 as MDHEN and CDR2 as SYDVKM. The CDR3 is CASRQIRDSGYSNQPQHF. CDR3 DNA sequence: TGTGCCAGCAGACAGATACGGGACAGTGGATATAGCAATCAGCCCCAGCATTTT.

This clonotype was seen only a few times. The chain employs TRBV5-1 and TRBJ2-2; TRBD1 might be the D (5 bases). The CDR3 extends over 15 amino acids. Trimming pared 3 bases from V and 2 bases from J, leaving 11 bases between. Germline CDR1 reads SGHRS; CDR2 reads YFSETQ. CDR3 protein: CASSSSTDNTGELFF. As DNA, the CDR3 is TGCGCCAGCAGCTCGTCGACAGACAACACCGGGGAGCTGTTTTTT.

This clonotype has just a few counts. The chain joins TRBV28 to TRBJ2-2, with D unclear. This CDR3 contains 12 residues. From germline, CDR1 is MDHEN and CDR2 SYDVKM. V shed 6 bases and J shed 5 bases, with 7 bases lying between them. CDR3: CASSGRTGELFF. CDR3 bases: TGTGCCAGCAGCGGGCGGACCGGGGAGCTGTTTTTT.

V and J are TRBV6-5 and TRBJ2-6; D is possibly TRBD1 (5 bases). V gave up 2 bases and J gave up 2 bases, with 7 bases separating them. This CDR3 is 15 amino acids long. Germline values: CDR1 MNHEY, CDR2 SVGAGI. The CDR3 DNA follows: TGTGCCAGCAGTTACGGGGCTACTGGGGCCAACGTCCTGACTTTC. It codes for CASSYGATGANVLTF.